The 3 T cell receptor beta chains in this list originate from one sample, sequenced in a study of OX40 agonist ivuxolimab in advanced cancers. Libraries were prepared by immunoSEQ multiplex PCR; TCRdb keeps only in-frame clonotypes and omits some of them. The table lists about 93,000 clones, approximately 94% of them singletons. Specimen: CD4+ or CD8+ T cells sorted from blood, collected in a trial of the OX40 agonist ivuxolimab. The receptors stem from an adult with an advanced solid tumor such as melanoma, head and neck, liver or kidney cancer.

The chain employs TRBV19 and TRBJ2-6; TRBD1 might be the D (5 bases). From germline, CDR1 is LNHDA and CDR2 SQIVND (reference sequence). The CDR3 is 17 amino acids. V was clipped by 5 bases and J by 1 base, with 15 bases between them. The DNA of the CDR3 is TGTGCCAGTAGTTGGTGGGGCGTAACGTCTGGGGCCAACGTCCTGACTTTC. Amino acid sequence: CASSWWGVTSGANVLTF.

V is TRBV27 and J is TRBJ2-1; D not resolved. The CDR3 runs to 14 residues. The germline V gene encodes CDR1 MNHEY and CDR2 SMNVEV (reference sequence). V lost 0 bases and J lost 4, with 7 bases in between. The CDR3 coding sequence is TGTGCCAGCAGTTTATCGGCCATTTACAATGAGCAGTTCTTC. The encoded protein is CASSLSAIYNEQFF.

The chain uses TRBV13 and TRBJ2-3; 7 nucleotides match TRBD2. CDR1 PRHDT and CDR2 FYEKMQ come from the germline V gene (reference sequence). This CDR3 spans 17 amino acids. After removal of 1 base from V and 0 bases from J, the junction contained 7 bases not matched to a gene. In nucleotides, the CDR3 is TGTGCCAGCAGCTTAGCTCAGCTAGCGGACAGCACAGATACGCAGTATTTT. Encoded protein: CASSLAQLADSTDTQYF. The whole variable domain, remainder taken from reference TRBV13 and TRBJ2-3, is AAGVIQSPRHLIKEKRETATLKCYPIPRHDTVYWYQQGPGQDPQFLISFYEKMQSDKGSIPDRFSAQQFSDYHSELNMSSLELGDSALYFCASSLAQLADSTDTQYFGPGTRLTVL.